Presented here are 17 T cell receptor beta chains from one specimen sequenced in a study of identical twins. One entry per CDR3 protein results from TCRdb running MiXCR on the 5' RACE reads. The table has 210,000 or so distinct CDR3 sequences, approximately 15% seen once; the top ten hold 40% to 45%. These same records also appear under a second study, on T cells expressing NK-cell markers.

Sample: CD8+ T cells sorted from blood. The receptors derive from a young woman in good health.

This clonotype has a count of ten or more. The V and J genes are TRBV12-3 or TRBV12-4 and TRBJ2-1; TRBD2 matches 10 bases. This CDR3 spans 14 amino acids. After removal of 5 bases from V and 7 bases from J, the junction contained 5 bases not matched to a gene. CDR3: CASSALAGENEQFF. In nucleotides, the CDR3 is TGTGCCAGCAGTGCCCTAGCGGGAGAGAATGAGCAGTTCTTC.

In its sample, this clonotype was seen many times. The genes are TRBV6-1 and TRBJ2-5, with 11 bases identical to TRBD2. This CDR3 has 14 amino acids. The V gene end was trimmed by 6 bases and the J gene end by 4 bases; junction bases not matched to a gene: 4. Germline CDR1 reads MNHNS; CDR2 reads SASEGT. Written as DNA, the CDR3 is TGTGCCAGCAGCCTAGCGGGGGGCGGAGAGACCCAGTACTTC. Amino acids: CASSLAGGGETQYF.

This clonotype was found a few times. The gene calls are TRBV7-2 and TRBJ1-1; no firm D call. Per the germline V gene, CDR1 is SGHTA and CDR2 is FQGNSA. Trimming removed 5 bases from V and 9 bases from J, with 13 bases in between. The CDR3 totals 12 residues. Here the CDR3 DNA reads TGTGCCAGCAGCCTTACACCCAGGCAAGCTTTCTTT. Translated, it gives CASSLTPRQAFF.

This clonotype was seen a few times. J is TRBJ2-7 and V is TRBV6-2 or TRBV6-3; D is undetermined. Trimming cost V 4 bases and J 0 bases, with 13 bases left between them. The CDR3 loop spans 15 amino acids. The V gene's germline CDR1 is MNHEY and CDR2 SVGEGT. CDR3 region: CASSSGAASSYEQYF. CDR3 nucleotide sequence: TGTGCCAGCAGTTCCGGCGCTGCGAGCTCCTACGAGCAGTACTTC.

The sample holds a few counts of this clonotype. The rearrangement uses TRBV10-3 and TRBJ2-1; D is unresolved. CDR3 length: 13 residues. V was shortened by 3 bases and J by 7 bases, with 10 bases between the two germline ends. The germline CDR1 and CDR2 sequences are ENHRY and SYGVKD. The CDR3 reads CAISDSPRNEQFF. In DNA form, the CDR3 reads TGTGCCATCAGTGATTCCCCTAGAAATGAGCAGTTCTTC.

The genes are TRBV29-1 and TRBJ2-2, with D perhaps TRBD1 (6 bases). V shed 3 bases and J shed 5 bases, with 13 bases lying between them. The length of the CDR3 is 14 residues. Germline V gives CDR1 SQVTM, CDR2 ANQGSEA. This CDR3 reads CSVDRGQGTGELFF. Written as DNA, the CDR3 is TGCAGCGTTGATCGGGGCCAGGGGACCGGGGAGCTGTTTTTT.

This clonotype was seen a few times. The chain links TRBV12-3 or TRBV12-4 to TRBJ2-2; no reliable D call. Trimming took off 7 bases at V and 6 bases at J, with 15 bases between the two ends. The CDR3 covers 14 residues. CDR3 sequence reads: CASTLHPRPGELFF. CDR3 nucleotides: TGTGCCAGCACCCTTCACCCTAGGCCCGGGGAGCTGTTTTTT.

The table lists this clonotype with a few counts. The chain couples TRBV29-1 to TRBJ1-1; maybe TRBD1 (6 bases). The germline CDR1 and CDR2 sequences are SQVTM and ANQGSEA. With 3 bases removed from V and 5 bases from J, the gap between germline ends came to 13 bases. The CDR3 covers 13 residues. The CDR3 nucleotides are TGCAGCGTTGACAGGGGAGAGAGGACTGAAGCTTTCTTT. Translated: CSVDRGERTEAFF.

This chain joins TRBV2 and TRBJ2-1, with TRBD2 matching 10 bases. Per the germline V gene, CDR1 is SNHLY and CDR2 is FYNNEI. This CDR3 has 15 residues. The J segment lost 3 bases and the V segment lost 5 bases, leaving 4 bases of the junction unmatched. This chain's CDR3 is CASSLAGAIYNEQFF. The CDR3 DNA sequence: TGTGCCAGCAGTCTAGCGGGGGCAATCTACAATGAGCAGTTCTTC. The whole variable domain, filled in from reference TRBV2 and TRBJ2-1, reads EPEVTQTPSHQVTQMGQEVILRCVPISNHLYFYWYRQILGQKVEFLVSFYNNEISEKSEIFDDQFSVERPDGSNFTLKIRSTKLEDSAMYFCASSLAGAIYNEQFFGPGTRLTVL.

The V and J genes are TRBV7-8 and TRBJ2-1; weak D call: TRBD2 (5 bases). This CDR3 comprises 14 residues. V lost 6 bases and J 3 bases, leaving 12 bases between the germline ends. Germline values: CDR1 SGHVS, CDR2 FQNEAQ. The CDR3 nucleotides read TGTGCCAGCAGTCAAGAAGGACTCTACAATGAGCAGTTCTTC. Translation: CASSQEGLYNEQFF. The variable domain in full, with the rest retrieved from reference TRBV7-8 and TRBJ2-1, is GAGVSQSPRYKVAKRGQDVALRCDPISGHVSLFWYQQALGQGPEFLTYFQNEAQLDKSGLPSDRFFAERPEGSVSTLKIQRTQQEDSAVYLCASSQEGLYNEQFFGPGTRLTVL.

A few counts support this clonotype. This rearrangement joins TRBV7-9 to TRBJ1-2; D uncertain. Trimming shortened V by 1 base and J by 0 bases, and 6 bases separated the two germline ends. Germline V CDR1 and CDR2: SEHNR, FQNEAQ (reference sequence). The CDR3 totals 14 residues. CDR3 sequence reads: CASSLDHSNYGYTF. CDR3 DNA: TGTGCCAGCAGCTTAGACCATTCTAACTATGGCTACACCTTC. The full variable domain, rest sourced from reference TRBV7-9 and TRBJ1-2, is DTGVSQNPRHKITKRGQNVTFRCDPISEHNRLYWYRQTLGQGPEFLTYFQNEAQLEKSRLLSDRFSAERPKGSFSTLEIQRTEQGDSAMYLCASSLDHSNYGYTFGSGTRLTVV.

The chain joins TRBV20-1 to TRBJ2-3; D call uncertain. Germline assignment: CDR1 DFQATT and CDR2 SNEGSKA (reference sequence). The germline V and J ends were trimmed by 6 bases and 6 bases, with 10 bases remaining between them. This CDR3 region has 11 residues. CDR3 loop: CSATDGDTQYF. In DNA form, the CDR3 reads TGCAGTGCAACCGACGGGGATACGCAGTATTTT.

This chain uses TRBV21-1 with TRBJ2-7. TRBV21-1 is a pseudogene segment. The CDR3 has 13 residues. The CDR3 is CASGLQRTYEQYF. The CDR3 nucleotides read TGTGCCAGCGGTTTGCAGCGAACCTACGAGCAGTACTTC.

This clonotype was found many times. The rearrangement uses TRBV4-2 and TRBJ2-3; weak D call: TRBD2 (5 bases). The CDR3 runs 17 residues. Germline-derived CDR1 and CDR2 are LGHNA and YNFKEQ. The ends were cut back, 0 bases at V and 3 bases at J, with 16 bases in the middle. The CDR3 region has the DNA TGTGCCAGCAGCCAAGAAGTCCTAGCTTGGTCGACAGATACGCAGTATTTT. It specifies CASSQEVLAWSTDTQYF.

The sample holds a few counts of this clonotype. CDR3 residues: CAAGRGTEAFF. CDR3 nucleotide sequence: TGTGCGGCCGGGAGAGGCACTGAAGCTTTCTTT. The genes are TRBV7-9 and TRBJ1-1; the D is unclear. CDR3 size: 11 residues. Germline CDR1 reads SEHNR; CDR2 reads FQNEAQ (reference sequence).

V gene TRBV7-9 combines with J gene TRBJ2-7; D is ambiguous. Germline V CDR1 and CDR2: SEHNR, FQNEAQ (reference sequence). The CDR3 totals 14 residues. The V and J ends lost 4 bases and 0 bases respectively, with 10 bases between them. The CDR3 sequence: CASSSTTSSYEQYF. The CDR3 DNA sequence: TGTGCCAGCAGCTCTACTACGAGCTCCTACGAGCAGTACTTC. The full variable domain, its missing parts supplied by reference TRBV7-9 and TRBJ2-7, is DTGVSQNPRHKITKRGQNVTFRCDPISEHNRLYWYRQTLGQGPEFLTYFQNEAQLEKSRLLSDRFSAERPKGSFSTLEIQRTEQGDSAMYLCASSSTTSSYEQYFGPGTRLTVT.

This chain joins TRBV20-1 and TRBJ2-5; D is undetermined. V shed 3 bases and J shed 4 bases, with 12 bases lying between them. CDR1 is DFQATT, CDR2 SNEGSKA, per germline (reference sequence). The CDR3 is 13 amino acids. The CDR3 region has the DNA TGCAGTGCTAGGGTCTCCGTGGGAGAGACCCAGTACTTC. This codes for CSARVSVGETQYF.